This T cell receptor beta chain was sequenced in a study of cytomegalovirus exposure and HLA in healthy donors. Study-level results: Follow-up analysis seemed to connect common viral pathogens with several of the most significant clusters identified. Most TCR sequences proved rare, with some public TCRs found in many donors. 87-base-pair reads could not separate some V segments, including TRBV6-2 and TRBV6-3. As a later analysis revealed, the rate of TCR association differed by HLA locus, with DRB1 most and HLA-C fewest.

Primers: 60 Vbeta forward and 13 Jbeta reverse. Clones were read by immunoSEQ multiplex PCR, and TCRdb kept only the in-frame ones, dropping some. The data contain 70,000 to 95,000 clones, around 74% of them singletons. With regard to this clone: What it recognizes is unknown.

Germline-derived CDR1 and CDR2 are SGHTA and FQGNSA. V was cut by 5 bases and J by 2 bases, with 12 bases left in between. The CDR3 is 15 amino acids. This sequence was found in a man aged 25 to 45 in good health and CMV-seropositive. The V gene is TRBV7-2, the J gene TRBJ1-4; D possibly corresponds to TRBD1 (6 bases). The sequencing input was PBMCs. Here the CDR3 DNA reads TGTGCCAGCAGCCTATATACAGGGACTAATGAAAAACTGTTTTTT. This sequence encodes CASSLYTGTNEKLFF.